The TCR beta chain under discussion was sequenced for a study of tumour-infiltrating T cells in Burkitt lymphoma. Study information: Productive clonality predicted overall and progression-free survival.

The sample holds a few counts of this clone. The table came from immunoSEQ multiplex PCR; TCRdb's copy has only in-frame clones and leaves some out. Found here are 13,000 to 15,000 clones, 75% of them singletons; the top ten hold approximately 7.7%. Germline CDR1 SGHRS, CDR2 YFSETQ. The CDR3 has 18 residues. V trimming: 5 bases; J trimming: 4 bases; junction bases outside the gene matches: 15. The sequencing sample was made of tumor tissue. The chain carries TRBV5-1 and TRBJ2-5; TRBD2 matches at 12 bases. The TCR sequence derives from a human donor with diffuse large B-cell lymphoma. CDR3 sequence: CASRPELTSGRRRETQYF. The CDR3, as DNA: TGCGCCAGCAGACCCGAACTGACTAGCGGGAGAAGGAGAGAGACCCAGTACTTC.